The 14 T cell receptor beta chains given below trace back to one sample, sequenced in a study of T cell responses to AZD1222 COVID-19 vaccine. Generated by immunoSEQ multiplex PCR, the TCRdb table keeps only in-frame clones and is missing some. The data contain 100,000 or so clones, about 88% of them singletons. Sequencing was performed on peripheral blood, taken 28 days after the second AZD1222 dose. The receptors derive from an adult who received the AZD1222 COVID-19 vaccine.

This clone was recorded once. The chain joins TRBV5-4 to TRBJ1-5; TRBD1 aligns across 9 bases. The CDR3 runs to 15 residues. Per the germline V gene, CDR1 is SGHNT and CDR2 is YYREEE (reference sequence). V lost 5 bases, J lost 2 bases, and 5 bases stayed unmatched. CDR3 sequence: CASSIQGAGNQPQHF. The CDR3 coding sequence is TGTGCCAGCAGTATACAGGGGGCTGGCAATCAGCCCCAGCATTTT.

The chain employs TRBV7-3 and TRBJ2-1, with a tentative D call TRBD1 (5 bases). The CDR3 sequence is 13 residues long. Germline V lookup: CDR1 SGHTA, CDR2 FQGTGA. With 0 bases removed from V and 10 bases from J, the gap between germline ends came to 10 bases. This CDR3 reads CASSLTRNREQFF. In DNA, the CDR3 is TGTGCCAGCAGCTTAACACGGAACAGGGAGCAGTTCTTC.

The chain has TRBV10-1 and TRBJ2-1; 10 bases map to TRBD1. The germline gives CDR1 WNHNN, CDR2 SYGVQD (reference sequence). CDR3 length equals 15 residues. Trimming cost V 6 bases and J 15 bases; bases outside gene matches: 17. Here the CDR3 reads CASSHRCSGTGAGFF. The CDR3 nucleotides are TGCGCCAGCAGCCATAGATGTTCCGGGACAGGGGCGGGGTTCTTC.

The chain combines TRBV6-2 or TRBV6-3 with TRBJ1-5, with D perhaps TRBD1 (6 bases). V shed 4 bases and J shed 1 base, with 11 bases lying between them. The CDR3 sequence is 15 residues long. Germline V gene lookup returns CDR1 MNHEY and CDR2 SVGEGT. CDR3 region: CASSFRGRSNQPQHF. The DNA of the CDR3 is TGTGCCAGCAGTTTCAGGGGTAGGAGCAATCAGCCCCAGCATTTT.

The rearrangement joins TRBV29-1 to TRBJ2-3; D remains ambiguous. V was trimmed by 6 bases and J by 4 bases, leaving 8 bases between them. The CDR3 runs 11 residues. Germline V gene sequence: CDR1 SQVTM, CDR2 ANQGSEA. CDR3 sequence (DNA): TGCAGCGTCCGACATCCAGATACGCAGTATTTT. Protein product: CSVRHPDTQYF.

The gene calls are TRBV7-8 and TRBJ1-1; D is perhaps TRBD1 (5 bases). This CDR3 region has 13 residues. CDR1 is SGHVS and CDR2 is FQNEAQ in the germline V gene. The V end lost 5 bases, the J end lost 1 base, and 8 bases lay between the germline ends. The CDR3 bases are TGTGCCAGCAGCGCCGACAGGAACACTGAAGCTTTCTTT. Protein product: CASSADRNTEAFF. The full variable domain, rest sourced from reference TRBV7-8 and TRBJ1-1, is GAGVSQSPRYKVAKRGQDVALRCDPISGHVSLFWYQQALGQGPEFLTYFQNEAQLDKSGLPSDRFFAERPEGSVSTLKIQRTQQEDSAVYLCASSADRNTEAFFGQGTRLTVV.

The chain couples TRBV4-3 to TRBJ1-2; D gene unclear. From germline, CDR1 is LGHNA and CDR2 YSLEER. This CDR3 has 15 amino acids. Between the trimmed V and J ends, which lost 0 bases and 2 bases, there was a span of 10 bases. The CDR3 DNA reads TGCGCCAGCAGCCAAGAGGATGTAGGGAACTATGGCTACACCTTC. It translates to CASSQEDVGNYGYTF.

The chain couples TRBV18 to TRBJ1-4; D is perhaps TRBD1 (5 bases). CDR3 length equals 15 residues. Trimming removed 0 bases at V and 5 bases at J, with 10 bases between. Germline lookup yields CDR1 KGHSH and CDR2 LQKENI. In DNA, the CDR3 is TGTGCCAGCTCACCACCCCAGGGTCGGAATGAAAAACTGTTTTTT. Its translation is CASSPPQGRNEKLFF.

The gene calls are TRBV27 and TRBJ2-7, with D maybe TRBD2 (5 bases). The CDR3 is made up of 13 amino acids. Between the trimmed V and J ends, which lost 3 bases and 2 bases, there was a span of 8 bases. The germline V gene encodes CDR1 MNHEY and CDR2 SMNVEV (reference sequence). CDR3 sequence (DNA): TGTGCCAGCAGTTTCGGGAATACCTACGAGCAGTACTTC. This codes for CASSFGNTYEQYF.

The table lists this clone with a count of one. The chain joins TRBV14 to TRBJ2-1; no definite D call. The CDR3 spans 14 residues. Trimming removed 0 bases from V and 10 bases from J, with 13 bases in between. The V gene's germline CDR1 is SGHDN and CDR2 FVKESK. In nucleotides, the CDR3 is TGTGCCAGCAGCCAAGATTTGTTGCAAGACGAGCAGTTCTTC. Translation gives CASSQDLLQDEQFF.

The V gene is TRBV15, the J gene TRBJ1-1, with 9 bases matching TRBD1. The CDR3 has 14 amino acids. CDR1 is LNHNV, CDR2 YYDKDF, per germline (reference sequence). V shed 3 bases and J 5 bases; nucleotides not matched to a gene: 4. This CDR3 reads CATSRDRGGTEAFF. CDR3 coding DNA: TGTGCCACCAGCAGGGACAGGGGTGGGACTGAAGCTTTCTTT.

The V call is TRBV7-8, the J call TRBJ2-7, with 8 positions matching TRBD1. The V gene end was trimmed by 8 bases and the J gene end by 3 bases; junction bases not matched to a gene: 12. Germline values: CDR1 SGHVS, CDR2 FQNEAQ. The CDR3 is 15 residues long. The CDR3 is CASGPHGTGYYEQYF. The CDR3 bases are TGTGCCAGCGGACCCCACGGGACAGGATACTACGAGCAGTACTTC.

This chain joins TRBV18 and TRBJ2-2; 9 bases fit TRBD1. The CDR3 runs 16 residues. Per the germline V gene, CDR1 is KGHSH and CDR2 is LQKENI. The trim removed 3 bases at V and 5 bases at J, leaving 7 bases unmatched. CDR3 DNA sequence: TGTGCCAGCTCACCCCGGACAGGGGAGAGGACCGGGGAGCTGTTTTTT. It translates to CASSPRTGERTGELFF.

The CDR3 region has the DNA TGTGCCAGCAGCTTTGGGGCAGGGGACTATGGCTACACCTTC. As protein: CASSFGAGDYGYTF. V gene TRBV11-2 combines with J gene TRBJ1-2, with TRBD1 as a possible D gene (6 bases). The CDR3 is made up of 14 amino acids. CDR1 is SGHAT, CDR2 FQNNGV, per germline. The V gene lost 3 bases and the J gene lost 3 bases, with 11 bases spanning the gap.